This T cell receptor (beta chain) appears in the sequencing data of a study of OX40 agonist ivuxolimab in advanced cancers. Overall study: Ivuxolimab was administered intravenously to patients at 0.01 to 10 mg/kg every 2 weeks. There were three patients with partial responses, one having hepatocellular carcinoma and two cutaneous melanoma.

Sequencing used immunoSEQ multiplex PCR; TCRdb keeps in-frame clones, though not all of them. The sample lists about 73,000 clones, 92% seen once, with 8% to 10% in the top ten. From germline, CDR1 is MNHEY and CDR2 SMNVEV (reference sequence). The CDR3 totals 16 residues. V was pared by 7 bases and J by 0 bases, with 8 bases of the junction left unmatched. As concerns this clone: What it binds is not known.

Findings and limits, study-wide: At 0.1 to 3.0 mg/kg, clonal expansion of CD4+ and CD8+ blood T cells had occurred by week 6. CD4+ T cells averaged fewer expanded clones than CD8+ T cells.

This receptor was obtained from an adult with an advanced solid tumor such as melanoma, head and neck, liver or kidney cancer. The J gene is TRBJ2-1, the V gene TRBV27; 8 bases fit TRBD1. The material sequenced was CD4+ or CD8+ T cells sorted from blood, taken in a trial of the OX40 agonist ivuxolimab. In DNA form, the CDR3 reads TGTGCCAGCATCCCGACAGGGGAGAGCTCCTACAATGAGCAGTTCTTC. It yields the protein CASIPTGESSYNEQFF.